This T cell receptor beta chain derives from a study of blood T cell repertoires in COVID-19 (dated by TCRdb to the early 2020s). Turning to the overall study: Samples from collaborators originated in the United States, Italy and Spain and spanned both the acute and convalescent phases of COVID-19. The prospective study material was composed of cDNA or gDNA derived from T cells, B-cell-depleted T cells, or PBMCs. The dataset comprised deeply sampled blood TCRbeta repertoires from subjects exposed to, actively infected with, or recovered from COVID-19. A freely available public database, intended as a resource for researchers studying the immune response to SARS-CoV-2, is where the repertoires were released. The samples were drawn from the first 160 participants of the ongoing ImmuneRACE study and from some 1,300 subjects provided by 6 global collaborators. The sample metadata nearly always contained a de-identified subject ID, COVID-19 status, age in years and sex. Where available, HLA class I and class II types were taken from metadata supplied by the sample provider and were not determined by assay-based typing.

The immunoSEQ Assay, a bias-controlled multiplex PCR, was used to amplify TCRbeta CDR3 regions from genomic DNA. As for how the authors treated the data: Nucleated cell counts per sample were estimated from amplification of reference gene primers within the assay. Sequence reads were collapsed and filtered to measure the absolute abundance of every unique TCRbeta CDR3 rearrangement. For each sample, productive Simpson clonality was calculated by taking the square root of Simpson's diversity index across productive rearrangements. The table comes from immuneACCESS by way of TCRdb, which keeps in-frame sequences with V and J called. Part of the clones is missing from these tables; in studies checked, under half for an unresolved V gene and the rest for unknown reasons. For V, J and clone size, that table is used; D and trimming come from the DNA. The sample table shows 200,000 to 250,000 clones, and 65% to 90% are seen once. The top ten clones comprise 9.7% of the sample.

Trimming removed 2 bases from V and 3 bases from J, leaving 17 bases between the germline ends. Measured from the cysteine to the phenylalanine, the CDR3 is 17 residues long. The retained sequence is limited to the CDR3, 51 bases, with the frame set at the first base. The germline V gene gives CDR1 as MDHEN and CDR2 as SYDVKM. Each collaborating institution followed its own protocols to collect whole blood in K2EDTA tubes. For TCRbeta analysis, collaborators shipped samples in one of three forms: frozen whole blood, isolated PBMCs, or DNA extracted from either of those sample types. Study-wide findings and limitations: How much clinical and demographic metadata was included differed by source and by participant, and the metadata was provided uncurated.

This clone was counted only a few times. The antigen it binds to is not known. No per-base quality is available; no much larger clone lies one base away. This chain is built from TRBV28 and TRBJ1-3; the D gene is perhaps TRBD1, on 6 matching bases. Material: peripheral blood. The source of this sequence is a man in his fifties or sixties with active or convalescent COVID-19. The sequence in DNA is TGTGCCAGCAGTTTACCCGACACAGGGTTGCGTGGAAACACCATATATTTT. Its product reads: CASSLPDTGLRGNTIYF.